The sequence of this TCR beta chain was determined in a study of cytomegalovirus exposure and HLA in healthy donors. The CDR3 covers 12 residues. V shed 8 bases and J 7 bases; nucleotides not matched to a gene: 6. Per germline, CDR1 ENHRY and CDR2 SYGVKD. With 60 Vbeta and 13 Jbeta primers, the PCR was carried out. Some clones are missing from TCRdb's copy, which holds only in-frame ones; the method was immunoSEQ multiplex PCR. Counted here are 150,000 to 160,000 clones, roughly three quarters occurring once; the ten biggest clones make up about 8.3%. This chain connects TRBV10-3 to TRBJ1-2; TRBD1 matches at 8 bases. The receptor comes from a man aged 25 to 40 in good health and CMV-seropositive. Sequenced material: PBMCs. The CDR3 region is CAIENRGAGYTF. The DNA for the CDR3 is TGTGCCATCGAGAACAGGGGGGCTGGCTACACCTTC.